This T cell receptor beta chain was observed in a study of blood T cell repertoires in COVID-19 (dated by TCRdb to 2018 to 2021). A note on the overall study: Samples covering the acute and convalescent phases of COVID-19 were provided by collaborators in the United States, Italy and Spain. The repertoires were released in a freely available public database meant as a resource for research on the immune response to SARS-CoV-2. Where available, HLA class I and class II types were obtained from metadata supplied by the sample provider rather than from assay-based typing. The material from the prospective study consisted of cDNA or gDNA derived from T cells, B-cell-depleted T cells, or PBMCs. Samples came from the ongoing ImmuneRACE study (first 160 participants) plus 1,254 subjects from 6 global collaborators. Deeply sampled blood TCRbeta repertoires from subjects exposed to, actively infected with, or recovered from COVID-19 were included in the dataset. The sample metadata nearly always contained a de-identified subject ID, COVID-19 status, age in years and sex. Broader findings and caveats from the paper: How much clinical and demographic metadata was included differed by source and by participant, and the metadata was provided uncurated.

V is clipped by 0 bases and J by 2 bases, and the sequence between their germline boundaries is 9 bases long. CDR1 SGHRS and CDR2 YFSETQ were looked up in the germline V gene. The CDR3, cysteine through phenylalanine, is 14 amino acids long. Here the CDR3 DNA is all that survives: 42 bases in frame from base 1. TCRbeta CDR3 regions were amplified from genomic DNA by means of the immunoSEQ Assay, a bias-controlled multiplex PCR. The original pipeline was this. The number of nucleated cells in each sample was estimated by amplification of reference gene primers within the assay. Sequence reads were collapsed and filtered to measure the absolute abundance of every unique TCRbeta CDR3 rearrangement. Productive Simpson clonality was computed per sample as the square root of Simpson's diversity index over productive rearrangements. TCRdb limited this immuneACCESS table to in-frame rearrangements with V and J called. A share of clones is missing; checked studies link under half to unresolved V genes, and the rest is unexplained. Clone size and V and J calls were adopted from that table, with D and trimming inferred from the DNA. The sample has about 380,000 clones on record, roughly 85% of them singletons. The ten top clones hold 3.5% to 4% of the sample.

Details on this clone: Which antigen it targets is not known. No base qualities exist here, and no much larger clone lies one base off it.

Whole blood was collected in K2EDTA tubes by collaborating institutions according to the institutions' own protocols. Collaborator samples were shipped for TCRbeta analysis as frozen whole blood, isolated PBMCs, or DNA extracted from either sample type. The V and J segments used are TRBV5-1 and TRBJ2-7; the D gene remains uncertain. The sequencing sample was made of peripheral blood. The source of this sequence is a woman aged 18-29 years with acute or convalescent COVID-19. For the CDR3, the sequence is CASSLEREAYEQYF. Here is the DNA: TGCGCCAGCAGCTTGGAGCGAGAGGCCTACGAGCAGTACTTC.